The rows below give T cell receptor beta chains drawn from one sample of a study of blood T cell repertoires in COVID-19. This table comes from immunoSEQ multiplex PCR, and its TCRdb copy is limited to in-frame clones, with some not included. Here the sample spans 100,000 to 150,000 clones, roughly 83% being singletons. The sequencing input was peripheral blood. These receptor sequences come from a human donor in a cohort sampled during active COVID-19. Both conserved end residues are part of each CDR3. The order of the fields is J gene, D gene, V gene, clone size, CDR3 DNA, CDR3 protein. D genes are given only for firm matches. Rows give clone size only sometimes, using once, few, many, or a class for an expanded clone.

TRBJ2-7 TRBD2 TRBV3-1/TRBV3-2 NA TGTGCCAGCAGCCAAGATAGACTAGCGGGAGATTACGAGCAGTACTTC CASSQDRLAGDYEQYF
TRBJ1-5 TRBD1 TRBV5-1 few TGCGCCAGCAGCCAGGGACAGTTGAACAATCAGCCCCAGCATTTT CASSQGQLNNQPQHF
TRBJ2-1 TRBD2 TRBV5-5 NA TGTGCCAGCAGCTTGGCCATAGCGGGAGGTAACAATGAGCAGTTCTTC CASSLAIAGGNNEQFF
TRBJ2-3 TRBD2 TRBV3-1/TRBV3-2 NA TGTGCCAGCAGTCCTCAACCAGCTAGCGGGCCCACAGATACGCAGTATTTT CASSPQPASGPTDTQYF
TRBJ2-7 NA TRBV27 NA TGTGCCAGCAGTTTACAGGGTGACCGAGGGCAGTACTTC CASSLQGDRGQYF
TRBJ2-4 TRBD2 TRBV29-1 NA TGCAGCGTTGGTCCCACAGTCCCCTTTGCGGGAGGCAAAAACATTCAGTACTTC CSVGPTVPFAGGKNIQYF
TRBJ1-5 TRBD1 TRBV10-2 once TGCGCCAGCAGTGGGACAGGGGGCCAGCCCCAGCATTTT CASSGTGGQPQHF
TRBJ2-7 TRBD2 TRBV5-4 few TGTGCCAGCAGCCCGTCCAGCGGGAGGGCCGATGTGCAGTACTTC CASSPSSGRADVQYF
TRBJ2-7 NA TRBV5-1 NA TGCGCCAGCAGCTTGGAGGGGTCCTACGAGCAGTACTTC CASSLEGSYEQYF
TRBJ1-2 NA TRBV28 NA TGTGCCAGCAGCCTAGGGGAGCGGGGGAGAACCAGCTACACCTTC CASSLGERGRTSYTF
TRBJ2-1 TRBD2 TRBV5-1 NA TGCGCCAGCAGAGCCGGGACTAGCGGGAGCAATGAGCAGTTCTTC CASRAGTSGSNEQFF
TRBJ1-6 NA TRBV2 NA TGTGCCAGCAGTGACAGGGGCCCAGGATATAATTCACCCCTCCACTTT CASSDRGPGYNSPLHF
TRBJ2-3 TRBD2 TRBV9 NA TGTGCCAGCAGCGCCACCGGGACTAGCGGGAGCTGGGGCGGCACAGATACGCAGTATTTT CASSATGTSGSWGGTDTQYF
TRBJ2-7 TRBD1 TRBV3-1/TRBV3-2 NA TGTGCCAGCAGCCTGGATCGGACAGGGAGCTACGAGCAGTACTTC CASSLDRTGSYEQYF
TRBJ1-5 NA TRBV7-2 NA TGTGCCAGCACCTTACAGGGTTCCCAAGGTCAGCCCCAGCATTTT CASTLQGSQGQPQHF
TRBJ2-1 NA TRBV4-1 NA TGCGCCAGCAGCCAACCCCGGGATACTAGCACCAATGAGCAGTTCTTC CASSQPRDTSTNEQFF
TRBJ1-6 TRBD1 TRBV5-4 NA TGTGCCAGCAGCCGGGACATGGACAGGGGGGAGTCACCCCTCCACTTT CASSRDMDRGESPLHF
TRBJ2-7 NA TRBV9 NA TGTGCCAGCAGCGTAGCCGACAGGCCGAGCTCCTACGAGCAGTACTTC CASSVADRPSSYEQYF
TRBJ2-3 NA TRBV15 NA TGTGCCACCAGCAGAGCGTTTTCGGGGGGCGGAGATACGCAGTATTTT CATSRAFSGGGDTQYF
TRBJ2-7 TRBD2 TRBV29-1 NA TGCAGCGTTATAGCGGGGCGAGGATACGAGCAGTACTTC CSVIAGRGYEQYF
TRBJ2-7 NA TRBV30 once TGTGCCTGGATGGGGGGGGCCGAGCAGTACTTC CAWMGGAEQYF
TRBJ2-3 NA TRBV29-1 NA TGCAGCGTTGAAGGGGGCCGATCAACGGATACGCAGTATTTT CSVEGGRSTDTQYF
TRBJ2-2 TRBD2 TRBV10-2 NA TGCGCCACGCGTATAGCGGGGACCGGGGAGCTGTTTTTT CATRIAGTGELFF
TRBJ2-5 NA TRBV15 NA TGTGCCACCAGCGACTGGGGAGTCACGAAGACCCAGTACTTC CATSDWGVTKTQYF
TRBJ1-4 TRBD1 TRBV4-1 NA TGCGCCAGCAGCCAAGTGGGGACAGGGGCTGAAAAACTGTTTTTT CASSQVGTGAEKLFF
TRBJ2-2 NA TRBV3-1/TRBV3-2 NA TGTGCCAGCAGCTTGGAGGACGGAGCGAACACCGGGGAGCTGTTTTTT CASSLEDGANTGELFF
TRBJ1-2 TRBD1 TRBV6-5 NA TGTGCCAGAGCGGGACAGGGGGTCCTGACTACCTTC CARAGQGVLTTF
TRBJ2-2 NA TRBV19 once TGTGCCAGTAGTTTTCGGGAGTCAATCACCGGGGAGCTGTTTTTT CASSFRESITGELFF
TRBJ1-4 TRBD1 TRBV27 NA TGTGCCAGCAGTTCCCGGGACAGGGTTGGTGAAAAACTGTTTTTT CASSSRDRVGEKLFF
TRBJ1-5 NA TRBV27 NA TGTGCCAGGGGACTGCGGGGGAGCAATCAGCCCCAGCATTTT CARGLRGSNQPQHF
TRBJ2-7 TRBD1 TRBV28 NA TGTGCCAGCAGTTTAAGACTGACAGGGGGCTCCTACGAGCAGTACTTC CASSLRLTGGSYEQYF
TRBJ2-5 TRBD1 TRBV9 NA TGTGCCAGCAGCGCACCCTTTAGGGACAGGGCCCAAGAGACCCAGTACTTC CASSAPFRDRAQETQYF
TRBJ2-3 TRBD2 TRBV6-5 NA TGTGCCAGCAGCGACACCGGGACTAGTTGGAGTACGCAGTATTTT CASSDTGTSWSTQYF
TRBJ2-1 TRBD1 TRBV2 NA TGTGCCAGCAGGAGGACAGGGGAGGTTCCTGAGCAGTTCTTC CASRRTGEVPEQFF
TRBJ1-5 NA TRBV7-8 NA TGTGCCAGCAGCTTAGTTGCCAGGAATAGCAATCAGCCCCAGCATTTT CASSLVARNSNQPQHF
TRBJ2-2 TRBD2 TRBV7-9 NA TGTGCCAGCAGCGCGGGGACTAGAGGGGTTGCCGGGGAGCTGTTTTTT CASSAGTRGVAGELFF
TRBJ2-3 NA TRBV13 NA TGTGCCAGCAGCTTAGCTCTGACAGATACGCAGTATTTT CASSLALTDTQYF
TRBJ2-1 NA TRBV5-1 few TGCGCCAGCAGCTTCGGTGCGTCCTACAATGAGCAGTTCTTC CASSFGASYNEQFF
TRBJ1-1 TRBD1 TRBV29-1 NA TGCAGCTTTAGACAGGGGGGGAACACTGAAGCTTTCTTT CSFRQGGNTEAFF
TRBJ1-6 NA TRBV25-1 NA TGTGCCAGCAATGGTCGGGGTCATTCACCCCTCCACTTT CASNGRGHSPLHF
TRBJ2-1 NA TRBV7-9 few TGTGCCAGCAGCTTCTCTAATGAGCAGTTCTTC CASSFSNEQFF
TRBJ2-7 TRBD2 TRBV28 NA TGTGCCAGCAGGGCTACTAGCGGGAGAATGCACGAGCAGTACTTC CASRATSGRMHEQYF
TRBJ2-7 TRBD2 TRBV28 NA TGTGCCAGCGGACTAGTGGGAGTGGAGCAGTACTTC CASGLVGVEQYF
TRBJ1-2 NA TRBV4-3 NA TGCGCCAGCAGCCAAGATAGGGGGACACCTTATGGCTACACCTTC CASSQDRGTPYGYTF
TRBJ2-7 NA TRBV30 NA TGTGCCTGGAGTGTACTCTACGTGGGGAGTCTAGCAATCCACGAGCAGTACTTC CAWSVLYVGSLAIHEQYF